The 13 T cell receptor beta chains below all came from one sample that was sequenced in a study of read filtering for tumor transcriptome and immune sequencing. Molecular barcoded adaptors covering alpha/delta and beta/gamma chains were used on around 370 ng RNA. From the reads, TCRdb called clonotypes with MiXCR, one entry per CDR3 protein. This table has about 37,000 distinct CDR3 sequences, roughly an eighth appearing once. The sample taken for sequencing was a population of CD138-negative cells sorted from bone marrow. The receptor set was obtained from a donor aged 40 or older with multiple myeloma.

This clonotype was observed at least ten times. The chain has TRBV7-9 and TRBJ1-1; D gene ambiguous. V was trimmed by 2 bases and J by 4 bases, leaving 14 bases between them. The germline CDR1 and CDR2 sequences are SEHNR and FQNEAQ (reference sequence). The CDR3 extends over 15 amino acids. CDR3 coding DNA: TGTGCCAGCAGCTTATCCCCCATGGGAATCACTGAAGCTTTCTTT. Its protein is CASSLSPMGITEAFF.

This clonotype has at least ten counts. The chain is built from TRBV19 and TRBJ1-5; perhaps TRBD1 as D (5 bases). Trimming removed 5 bases from V and 11 bases from J, with 22 bases in between. CDR3 length: 15 amino acids. Germline V gene data show CDR1 as LNHDA and CDR2 as SQIVND (reference sequence). Here the CDR3 reads CASSPLRDGTQTQHF. For the CDR3, the DNA is TGTGCCAGTAGTCCGCTCAGGGACGGCACACAGACCCAGCATTTT.

For this clonotype: The likely explanation is a read error, given a far larger clone one base away. The chain is built from TRBV3-1 and TRBJ2-1; D might be TRBD1 or TRBD2, each matching 5 bases. Per the germline V gene, CDR1 is LGHDT and CDR2 is YNNKEL (reference sequence). The V end was cut by 5 bases, the J end by 6 bases, with 14 bases between. The CDR3 contains 14 residues. CDR3 loop: CASSTGRGTNEQFF. The CDR3, as DNA: TGTGCCAGCAGCACAGGACGGGGAACCAATGAGCAGTTCTTC.

This clonotype has at least ten counts. The CDR3 loop reads CASSLGRVRDYEQYF. CDR3 sequence (DNA): TGTGCCAGCAGCTTAGGTCGAGTGAGAGACTACGAGCAGTACTTC. The chain employs TRBV7-8 and TRBJ2-7; D is unresolved. With 1 base removed from V and 3 bases from J, the gap between germline ends came to 13 bases. The CDR3 is made up of 15 amino acids. CDR1 SGHVS and CDR2 FQNEAQ come from the germline V gene.

This clonotype was counted between two and nine times. A much bigger clone sits one base away, suggesting this may be a read error. The J gene is TRBJ2-7, the V gene TRBV20-1, with D possibly matching TRBD2 (6 bases). V lost 6 bases to trimming and J lost 6 bases, with 21 bases between them. CDR1 is DFQATT, CDR2 SNEGSKA, per germline (reference sequence). The length of the CDR3 is 14 residues. This chain's CDR3 is CSAAVGGGPCEQYF. CDR3 nucleotides: TGCAGTGCCGCAGTGGGGGGAGGCCCCTGCGAGCAGTACTTC.

In its sample, this clonotype was seen many times. The CDR3 loop is CASSQALGGGGYTF. CDR3 nucleotide sequence: TGTGCCAGCAGCCAAGCGCTGGGCGGAGGTGGCTACACCTTC. The chain employs TRBV14 and TRBJ1-2; D not resolved. Trimming shortened V by 1 base and J by 7 bases, and 13 bases separated the two germline ends. Germline CDR1 is SGHDN and CDR2 is FVKESK. The CDR3 totals 14 residues.

This clonotype was seen at least ten times. This chain links TRBV6-6 with TRBJ2-3; maybe TRBD1 (6 bases). Deletions cut 6 bases from V and 8 bases from J, with 18 bases between. CDR1 MNHNY and CDR2 SVGAGI come from the germline V gene (reference sequence). The CDR3 spans 14 residues. CDR3 sequence: CASRPGQRQITQYF. The CDR3 DNA sequence: TGTGCCAGCAGACCGGGACAAAGACAGATTACGCAGTATTTT.

This clonotype showed up many times. The chain carries TRBV7-2 and TRBJ2-3, with 8 bases matching TRBD1. Trimming took 4 bases from V and 5 from J; bases not matched to a gene: 8. The CDR3 is 15 residues long. In germline, CDR1 is SGHTA, CDR2 FQGNSA. The CDR3 reads CASSSPRGQKDTQYF. The CDR3, as DNA: TGTGCCAGCAGCTCCCCCAGGGGGCAGAAAGATACGCAGTATTTT. Full variable domain (remainder filled in from reference TRBV7-2 and TRBJ2-3): GAGVSQSPSNKVTEKGKDVELRCDPISGHTALYWYRQSLGQGLEFLIYFQGNSAPDKSGLPSDRFSAERTGGSVSTLTIQRTQQEDSAVYLCASSSPRGQKDTQYFGPGTRLTVL.

This clonotype has at least ten counts. The chain uses TRBV5-1 and TRBJ1-1; D gene uncertain. Germline CDR1 SGHRS, CDR2 YFSETQ. V shed 1 base and J shed 1 base, with 17 bases lying between them. The CDR3 is 17 residues long. CDR3 sequence reads: CASSLSGARARNTEAFF. In nucleotides, the CDR3 is TGCGCCAGCAGCTTGTCGGGAGCCCGCGCTCGGAACACTGAAGCTTTCTTT.

This clonotype was counted between two and nine times. The CDR3 spells CASSPTGGGGTEAFF. In DNA form, the CDR3 reads TGTGCCAGCAGCCCCACGGGGGGGGGGGGGACTGAAGCTTTCTTT. The genes are TRBV7-6 and TRBJ1-1; D possibly corresponds to TRBD1 (5 bases). The CDR3 extends over 15 amino acids. From germline, CDR1 is SGHVS and CDR2 FNYEAQ. Trimming removed 5 bases from V and 5 bases from J, with 18 bases in between.

This clonotype is categorized as medium-sized. V usage is TRBV23-1 and J usage is TRBJ2-1; 10 bases map to TRBD1. TRBV23-1 is flagged as an ORF with uncertain function. Losses at the gene ends were 2 bases for V and 5 bases for J; bases not matched to a gene: 15. The CDR3 loop spans 19 amino acids. CDR3 amino acids: CASSQPTTLTGGFNNEQFF. The CDR3 region has the DNA TGCGCCAGCAGTCAACCTACGACCTTGACAGGGGGCTTTAACAATGAGCAGTTCTTC.

This clonotype has at least ten counts. The rearrangement uses TRBV4-1 and TRBJ2-2; possible D gene TRBD1, 5 bases. V shed 1 base and J shed 0 bases, with 12 bases lying between them. Germline V gene data show CDR1 as MGHRA and CDR2 as YSYEKL. The CDR3 spans 17 residues. The CDR3, as DNA: TGCGCCAGCAGCCAAGCAGGGCCCGGAGCGAACACCGGGGAGCTGTTTTTT. It yields the protein CASSQAGPGANTGELFF.

This clonotype was seen at least ten times. The chain is built from TRBV29-1 and TRBJ2-1, with TRBD2 matching 10 bases. The junction had 7 bases not matched to a gene; V was cut back by 6 bases and J by 5 bases. Germline CDR1 and CDR2: SQVTM and ANQGSEA. The CDR3 loop spans 14 amino acids. The CDR3 DNA reads TGCAGCGTCAGACGGCTAGCGGGAGACAATGAGCAGTTCTTC. Translation gives CSVRRLAGDNEQFF.